The table lists the clone carrying this TCR beta chain with a few counts. Its antigen is currently unknown. The sample belongs to a study of blood T cells in healthy people across ages. The authors ran a second PCR of roughly 6 to 12 cycles using a sample-barcoded 5' primer and a J-beta primer mix. Using its own MiXCR run on the 5' RACE reads, TCRdb lists one record per CDR3 protein. This table holds some 1.1 million distinct CDR3 sequences, roughly two fifths found once. Study outcomes and limitations: While age rose, TCR beta diversity per million T cells dropped in a roughly linear way.

The germline gives CDR1 SGHTA, CDR2 FQGNSA. This CDR3 is 14 amino acids long. The ends were cut back, 5 bases at V and 2 bases at J, with 11 bases in the middle. Sequenced: blood. V gene TRBV7-2 combines with J gene TRBJ2-3; D call uncertain. The receptor's source is a man between 18 and 29 years old in good health. The DNA for the CDR3 is TGTGCCAGCAGCCCCGACATTCTCACAGATACGCAGTATTTT. As protein: CASSPDILTDTQYF.